The 18 T cell receptor beta chains reported below all come from one sample, sequenced in a study of glioma-infiltrating T cells. TCR alpha and beta CDR3 regions were amplified from RNA using iRepertoire nested multiplex PCR. TCRdb re-analysed the multiplex PCR reads in MiXCR, keeping a single row per CDR3 protein. The sample comprises roughly 100,000 distinct CDR3 sequences, around 28% of which are singletons, and less than 55% rests with the top ten. Sequenced input: glioma tissue, nonneoplastic brain tissue, or PBMCs (not recorded which). These receptors came from a human donor with low-grade glioma or glioblastoma, undergoing nonglioma brain surgery, or in good health (not recorded which).

This clonotype has at least ten counts. Here the CDR3 DNA reads TGTGCCAGCTCACTTTCCGGGACCGCCAGGCAAGGAGCTTTCTTT. This encodes CASSLSGTARQGAFF. This sequence joins TRBV18 and TRBJ1-1, with D maybe TRBD1 (5 bases). Trimming removed 4 bases at V and 10 bases at J, with 22 bases between. Germline V gene sequence: CDR1 KGHSH, CDR2 LQKENI. The CDR3 is 15 amino acids.

This clonotype was counted ten times or more. V and J are TRBV12-3 or TRBV12-4 and TRBJ1-2; D is unresolved. V lost 4 bases and J 8 bases, leaving 29 bases between the germline ends. The CDR3 totals 18 residues. CDR3 amino acids: CASSSKGVAEFRIAGYTF. The CDR3 region has the DNA TGTGCCAGCAGTTCAAAGGGAGTGGCAGAGTTCCGTATAGCGGGCTACACCTTC.

This clonotype was counted at least ten times. The chain joins TRBV20-1 to TRBJ2-7; possible D gene TRBD2, 5 bases. This CDR3 contains 12 residues. Trimming left V 2 bases short and J 3 bases short, with 8 bases between. In germline, CDR1 is DFQATT, CDR2 SNEGSKA (reference sequence). The CDR3 DNA sequence: TGCAGTGCTAGACCCGGGGTCTACGAGCAGTACTTC. The encoded protein is CSARPGVYEQYF.

The table lists this clonotype with many counts. The V call is TRBV7-2, the J call TRBJ1-2, with a tentative D call TRBD1 (5 bases). V gave up 0 bases and J gave up 7 bases, with 18 bases separating them. Germline assignment: CDR1 SGHTA and CDR2 FQGNSA. CDR3 size: 16 residues. The CDR3 here is CASSLALRGQTSGYTF. The CDR3 DNA reads TGTGCCAGCAGCTTAGCTTTGAGGGGTCAGACGAGTGGCTACACCTTC.

As DNA, the CDR3 is TGTGCCAGTAGTAATCAGGCGAACTCTGGAAACACCATATATTTT. It is translated as CASSNQANSGNTIYF. This chain joins TRBV19 and TRBJ1-3; no firm D call. Trimming removed 4 bases from V and 0 bases from J, with 10 bases in between. Germline V lookup: CDR1 LNHDA, CDR2 SQIVND (reference sequence). This CDR3 spans 15 amino acids.

This clonotype was picked up a small number of times. This chain connects TRBV19 to TRBJ2-3; no clear D. Deletions cut 5 bases from V and 5 bases from J, with 8 bases between. CDR1 is LNHDA, CDR2 SQIVND, per germline (reference sequence). This CDR3 spans 12 amino acids. CDR3 nucleotide sequence: TGTGCCAGTAGTTGGGCTGGAGATACGCAGTATTTT. Amino acids: CASSWAGDTQYF. The entire variable domain, with the rest obtained from reference TRBV19 and TRBJ2-3, is as follows: DGGITQSPKYLFRKEGQNVTLSCEQNLNHDAMYWYRQDPGQGLRLIYYSQIVNDFQKGDIAEGYSVSREKKESFPLTVTSAQKNPTAFYLCASSWAGDTQYFGPGTRLTVL.

This clonotype turned up a few times. A read error is possible here, since a much larger clone lies one base away. The CDR3 nucleotides read TGTGCCAGCAGTCCCCAGGGGGCGACCAGAGAGACCCAGTACTTC. Translating it yields CASSPQGATRETQYF. The chain couples TRBV28 to TRBJ2-5, with 8 bases that match TRBD1. The V segment lost 5 bases and the J segment 4 bases; nucleotides outside the gene matches: 9. The CDR3 contains 15 residues. Germline V gives CDR1 MDHEN, CDR2 SYDVKM.

Remarks on this clonotype: A much larger clone lies one base from this, so it may be a read error. The conserved final phenylalanine or tryptophan is absent from the CDR3, which likely points to a read error. V gene TRBV28 combines with J gene TRBJ2-4, with D perhaps assigned TRBD1 or TRBD2 (5 bases each). The CDR3 runs to 15 residues. The V and J ends lost 4 bases and 0 bases respectively, with 10 bases between them. The germline V gene has CDR1 MDHEN and CDR2 SYDVKM. CDR3 sequence reads: CASSSYGTAKNIQYL. CDR3 nucleotide sequence: TGTGCCAGCAGTTCTTACGGGACAGCCAAAAACATTCAGTACCTC.

In this sample, this clonotype turned up once. A much larger clone sits a single nucleotide away, making a read error possible. The conserved phenylalanine or tryptophan is not found at the CDR3 terminus, so this likely reflects a read error. The genes are TRBV6-5 and TRBJ2-7; D is undetermined. Trimming stripped 0 bases from V and 3 bases from J, with 9 bases between. Germline-derived CDR1 and CDR2 are MNHEY and SVGAGI. The CDR3 length is 14 residues. The CDR3 loop reads CASSYSSPDYEQYL. CDR3 coding DNA: TGTGCCAGCAGTTACTCGAGTCCTGACTACGAGCAGTACCTC.

A word on this clonotype: A much larger clone differs from this one at a single base, so this may be a read error. Since no conserved phenylalanine or tryptophan closes the CDR3, a read error is the likely cause. The genes are TRBV12-3 or TRBV12-4 and TRBJ2-1, with TRBD1 matching 9 bases. The V gene end was trimmed by 2 bases and the J gene end by 8 bases; junction bases not matched to a gene: 13. This CDR3 contains 17 residues. The CDR3 bases are TGTGCCAGCAGTTTATACCCCTCTCCGGGACAGGGCTATGAGCAGTTCTCC. This gives the protein CASSLYPSPGQGYEQFS.

This clonotype was detected ten times or more. The J gene is TRBJ2-3, the V gene TRBV7-2; 8 positions agree with TRBD1. Trimming removed 11 bases from V and 3 bases from J; junction bases left unmatched: 4. The germline V gene has CDR1 SGHTA and CDR2 FQGNSA. CDR3 length: 12 residues. CDR3 amino acids: CADRTGTDTQYF. CDR3 nucleotides: TGTGCCGACCGGACAGGGACAGATACGCAGTATTTT.

Ten or more counts support this clonotype. The chain joins TRBV7-6 to TRBJ1-6; D is uncertain. Germline lookup yields CDR1 SGHVS and CDR2 FNYEAQ. This CDR3 is built from 14 residues. V was cut by 1 base and J by 7 bases, with 8 bases left in between. DNA of the CDR3: TGTGCCAGCAGCTTAGTGTTGAGAAATTCACCCCTCCACTTT. Translating gives CASSLVLRNSPLHF.

This clonotype showed up many times. CDR3 sequence: CASIQLYIDNYGYTF. CDR3 coding DNA: TGTGCCAGCATTCAACTATACATAGACAACTATGGCTACACCTTC. This chain joins TRBV6-1 and TRBJ1-2; no clear D. Looked up from germline, CDR1 is MNHNS and CDR2 is SASEGT. The V end lost 7 bases, the J end lost 2 bases, and 17 bases lay between the germline ends. The CDR3 is 15 amino acids.

A remark on this clonotype: A read error may be the cause here, since a much bigger clone is one base away. The chain has TRBV4-2 and TRBJ1-1; D remains ambiguous. The CDR3 extends over 15 amino acids. The germline gives CDR1 LGHNA, CDR2 YNFKEQ. CDR3 nucleotides: TGTGCCAGCAGCCAAGAGGTCGGGGATATCACTAAAGCTTTCTTT. It yields the protein CASSQEVGDITKAFF.

There are many counts of this clonotype. The chain carries TRBV18 and TRBJ1-1; perhaps TRBD1 as D (6 bases). V was cut by 3 bases and J by 6 bases, with 8 bases left in between. CDR3 length: 12 amino acids. CDR1 KGHSH and CDR2 LQKENI come from the germline V gene. In nucleotides, the CDR3 is TGTGCCAGCTCACCTGGACAGCCTGAAGCTTTCTTT. It yields the protein CASSPGQPEAFF.

This clonotype came up many times. V and J are TRBV20-1 and TRBJ1-4; D is ambiguous. V was shortened by 2 bases and J by 4 bases, with 5 bases between the two germline ends. Germline V gene lookup returns CDR1 DFQATT and CDR2 SNEGSKA (reference sequence). This CDR3 is built from 12 residues. The DNA for the CDR3 is TGCAGTGCTAGATTTGGTAATGAAAAACTGTTTTTT. It specifies CSARFGNEKLFF.

There are a few counts of this clonotype. V gene TRBV7-9 combines with J gene TRBJ1-2; D not resolved. Germline V gives CDR1 SEHNR, CDR2 FQNEAQ (reference sequence). Trimming cost V 0 bases and J 8 bases, with 16 bases left between them. This CDR3 has 15 amino acids. This CDR3 is CASSLAGGSEGGYTF. DNA of the CDR3: TGTGCCAGCAGCTTAGCCGGCGGCAGCGAAGGAGGCTACACCTTC. Complete variable domain (other parts from reference TRBV7-9 and TRBJ1-2): DTGVSQNPRHKITKRGQNVTFRCDPISEHNRLYWYRQTLGQGPEFLTYFQNEAQLEKSRLLSDRFSAERPKGSFSTLEIQRTEQGDSAMYLCASSLAGGSEGGYTFGSGTRLTVV.

This clonotype was counted only a few times. The chain has TRBV7-2 and TRBJ2-3, with 9 positions matching TRBD2. Germline V gene data show CDR1 as SGHTA and CDR2 as FQGNSA. The length of the CDR3 is 14 residues. The junction had 2 bases not matched to a gene; V was cut back by 3 bases and J by 4 bases. The CDR3 DNA is TGTGCCAGCAGCTTTGCGGGGGGGTCAGATACGCAGTATTTT. Translated: CASSFAGGSDTQYF.